A single sample is the source of the 9 T cell receptor beta chains below, sequenced in a study of shared clonotypes between healthy human individuals. Generated by immunoSEQ multiplex PCR, the TCRdb table keeps only in-frame clones and is missing some. This table holds millions of clones, 85% to 95% found once. The sequencing input was naive CD4+ T cells sorted from blood. Subset in this sample: CD45RA+ positively selected. The receptors shown here come from a man between 18 and 29 years old in good health.

The chain's CDR3 is CASRRDRVSNQPQHF. CDR3 bases: TGTGCCAGCAGAAGAGACAGGGTTAGCAATCAGCCCCAGCATTTT. The J gene is TRBJ1-5, the V gene TRBV2, with 7 bases that match TRBD1. Germline V gene lookup returns CDR1 SNHLY and CDR2 FYNNEI. This CDR3 has 15 amino acids. V lost 6 bases to trimming and J lost 0 bases; unmatched junction nucleotides: 5. Based on the CDR3 plus reference TRBV2 and TRBJ1-5, the full variable domain is EPEVTQTPSHQVTQMGQEVILRCVPISNHLYFYWYRQILGQKVEFLVSFYNNEISEKSEIFDDQFSVERPDGSNFTLKIRSTKLEDSAMYFCASRRDRVSNQPQHFGDGTRLSIL.

The chain links TRBV6-5 to TRBJ2-7, with 12 bases identical to TRBD2. J was trimmed by 2 bases and V by 6 bases; bases with no gene match: 5. The CDR3 consists of 15 residues. From germline, CDR1 is MNHEY and CDR2 SVGAGI. The DNA of the CDR3 is TGTGCCAGCAGCCGGAGACTAGCGGGAGCCTACGAGCAGTACTTC. Residues: CASSRRLAGAYEQYF.

The chain carries TRBV20-1 and TRBJ2-7; D gene unclear. V shed 4 bases and J shed 7 bases, with 8 bases lying between them. The germline CDR1 and CDR2 sequences are DFQATT and SNEGSKA (reference sequence). The CDR3 is made up of 10 amino acids. The DNA of the CDR3 is TGCAGTGCTATCGCTTGGGAGCAGTACTTC. This gives the protein CSAIAWEQYF.

The CDR3 DNA reads as TGCGCCAGCAGCTGGACTGGGCTAGGGAGCGATGGCTACACCTTC. This sequence encodes CASSWTGLGSDGYTF. The chain carries TRBV5-1 and TRBJ1-2, with no clear D. CDR3 size: 15 residues. V lost 3 bases, J lost 6 bases, and 18 bases lay in between. Germline V lookup: CDR1 SGHRS, CDR2 YFSETQ.

V and J are TRBV6-5 and TRBJ1-6, with D tentatively TRBD1 (6 bases). The CDR3 covers 14 residues. Germline CDR1 MNHEY, CDR2 SVGAGI. The ends were cut back, 4 bases at V and 6 bases at J, with 10 bases in the middle. The CDR3 is CASSSGAINSPLHF. The CDR3 DNA is TGTGCCAGCAGTTCAGGGGCAATTAATTCACCCCTCCACTTT.

The V and J genes are TRBV6-5 and TRBJ1-1; D might be TRBD1 (5 bases). V lost 2 bases and J lost 1, with 11 bases in between. The CDR3 runs 15 residues. CDR1 is MNHEY, CDR2 SVGAGI, per germline. The CDR3 sequence is CASSYDRAQNTEAFF. CDR3 nucleotides: TGTGCCAGCAGTTACGACAGAGCGCAGAACACTGAAGCTTTCTTT.

The chain combines TRBV11-2 with TRBJ1-6, with D hard to call. The CDR3 extends over 14 amino acids. Trimming removed 5 bases from V and 4 bases from J, with 9 bases in between. From germline, CDR1 is SGHAT and CDR2 FQNNGV. CDR3 protein: CASSPREYNSPLHF. DNA of the CDR3: TGTGCCAGCAGCCCCCGGGAGTATAATTCACCCCTCCACTTT.

This clone is a singleton in its sample. CDR3 coding DNA: TGTGCCAGCAGTTTGGCAGTAGTGAAAAAACTGTTTTTT. This sequence encodes CASSLAVVKKLFF. V is TRBV28 and J is TRBJ1-4; D not resolved. With 3 bases removed from V and 9 bases from J, the gap between germline ends came to 11 bases. Germline V gene sequence: CDR1 MDHEN, CDR2 SYDVKM. The CDR3 length is 13 residues.

The chain joins TRBV9 to TRBJ2-1, with D perhaps TRBD1 (6 bases). CDR3 length: 16 amino acids. Per the germline V gene, CDR1 is SGDLS and CDR2 is YYNGEE. V lost 5 bases to trimming and J lost 2 bases, with 17 bases between them. The CDR3 nucleotides are TGTGCCAGCAGTCCAAACAGGGTACCACCCTACAATGAGCAGTTCTTC. It yields the protein CASSPNRVPPYNEQFF.